This TCR beta chain was sequenced during a study of T cell changes during pregnancy in multiple sclerosis. Profiling relied on immunoSEQ multiplex PCR, and the TCRdb table lists in-frame clones only, not all of them. The sample holds some 79,000 clones, just over 90% seen once. The CDR3 covers 14 residues. Germline V CDR1 and CDR2: SQVTM, ANQGSEA. V dropped 6 bases and J dropped 2 bases, with 16 bases sitting between them. At least ten counts were recorded for this clone. The chain employs TRBV29-1 and TRBJ2-5, with a tentative D call TRBD2 (5 bases). This sequence originates from a female donor with multiple sclerosis, enrolled in a pregnancy study. The material sequenced was CD4+ T cells from peripheral blood mononuclear cells, taken in the second trimester of pregnancy. CDR3 residues: CSVTPARGQETQYF. The CDR3 DNA reads TGCAGCGTCACCCCGGCCCGGGGACAAGAGACCCAGTACTTC.